This TCR beta chain was sequenced during a study of T cells in Graves' hyperthyroidism and ophthalmopathy. Study at large: Peripheral blood sampling occurred at initial diagnosis, before any treatment.

This clonotype was seen a handful of times. Amplified TCR beta CDR3 regions came from RNA transcripts. With the HTBI primer set, the TCR CDR3 went through a first round of RT-PCR. One entry per CDR3 protein results from TCRdb running MiXCR on the multiplex PCR reads. The table has fewer than 850,000 distinct CDR3 sequences, 15% to 20% seen once. This CDR3 region has 13 residues. Germline CDR1 is DFQATT and CDR2 is SNEGSKA (reference sequence). Trimming removed 6 bases from V and 1 base from J, with 11 bases in between. Patients were excluded because of uncontrolled infection, other autoimmune disease, pregnancy or lactation.

The chain joins TRBV20-1 to TRBJ2-3, with D uncertain. The receptor was derived from a man between 50 and 59 years old with Graves' hyperthyroidism. Sequencing was carried out using blood. The CDR3 DNA sequence: TGCAGTGCCCCTCTCAGAGGCACAGATACGCAGTATTTT. Translation gives CSAPLRGTDTQYF.